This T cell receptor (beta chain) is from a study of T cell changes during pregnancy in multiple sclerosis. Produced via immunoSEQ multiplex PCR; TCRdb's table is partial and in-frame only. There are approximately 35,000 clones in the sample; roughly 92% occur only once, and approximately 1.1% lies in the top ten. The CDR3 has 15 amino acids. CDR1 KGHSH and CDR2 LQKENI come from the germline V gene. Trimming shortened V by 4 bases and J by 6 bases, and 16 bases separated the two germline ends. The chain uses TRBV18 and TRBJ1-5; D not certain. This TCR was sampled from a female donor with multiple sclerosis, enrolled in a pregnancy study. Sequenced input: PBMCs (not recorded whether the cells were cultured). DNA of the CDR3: TGTGCCAGCTCACGGGGAGACTCCGGAGGTCAGCCCCAGCATTTT. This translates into CASSRGDSGGQPQHF.